This entry is about one T cell receptor beta chain. What it recognizes is unknown. Per the germline V gene, CDR1 is SGHDT and CDR2 is YYEEEE. This CDR3 has 17 residues. J was trimmed by 0 bases and V by 4 bases; bases with no gene match: 8. Sequencing used immunoSEQ multiplex PCR; TCRdb keeps in-frame clones, though not all of them. The sample consists of hundreds of thousands of clones, roughly 83% of them appearing once. These data are taken from a study of cytomegalovirus exposure and HLA in healthy donors. Study-level results: The study listed roughly 160 cytomegalovirus-associated TCR beta chains. Despite most TCR sequences being rare, some public TCRs occurred in many donors.

The chain links TRBV5-6 to TRBJ1-5; 9 nucleotides match TRBD1. The specimen sequenced was PBMCs. This clonotype was sampled from a woman under 30 in good health and CMV-seronegative. For the CDR3, the DNA is TGTGCCAGCAGCGGGGGGACAGGGAGAAATAGCAATCAGCCCCAGCATTTT. Translation gives CASSGGTGRNSNQPQHF.